This is a list of T cell receptor beta chains from one sample in a study of beta chain features in type 1 diabetes. Sequenced by immunoSEQ multiplex PCR; TCRdb stores in-frame clones only, minus some. The sample lists fewer than 500,000 clones, approximately 15% occurring once. The sample was naive CD4+ T cells from blood. The receptors derive from a man in his thirties or forties in good health. The CDR3 runs from the conserved cysteine through the conserved F or W. A D gene is named only where the DNA matches it firmly. Expanded clones get a size class; other rows say once, few or many, or leave the size out.

v_gene: TRBV5-6
j_gene: TRBJ2-5
d_gene: NA
abundance: many
CDR3nt: TGTGCCAGCAGTGGGACGAGGACCCAGTACTTC
CDR3aa: CASSGTRTQYF

v_gene: TRBV7-3
j_gene: TRBJ2-1
d_gene: TRBD2
abundance: few
CDR3nt: TGTGCCAGCAGCTCCGGGACTAGTTACAATGAGCAGTTCTTC
CDR3aa: CASSSGTSYNEQFF

v_gene: TRBV29-1
j_gene: TRBJ1-4
d_gene: NA
abundance: NA
CDR3nt: TGCAGCGTTCAGGTTAATAATGAAAAACTGTTTTTT
CDR3aa: CSVQVNNEKLFF

v_gene: TRBV29-1
j_gene: TRBJ1-1
d_gene: TRBD1
abundance: NA
CDR3nt: TGCAGCGTTGTTACAGGGGGCGTGAACACTGAAGCTTTCTTT
CDR3aa: CSVVTGGVNTEAFF

v_gene: TRBV6-5
j_gene: TRBJ2-5
d_gene: NA
abundance: once
CDR3nt: TGTGCCAGCAGTTACTCTCGGGGGCTGGGAGAGACCCAGTACTTC
CDR3aa: CASSYSRGLGETQYF

v_gene: TRBV9
j_gene: TRBJ2-1
d_gene: TRBD1
abundance: NA
CDR3nt: TGTGCCAGCAGCAACGGACAGGGGAGCTACAATGAGCAGTTCTTC
CDR3aa: CASSNGQGSYNEQFF

v_gene: TRBV29-1
j_gene: TRBJ2-4
d_gene: NA
abundance: few
CDR3nt: TGCAGCGTTGATGCAGGGGCTTCGCCAAACATTCAGTACTTC
CDR3aa: CSVDAGASPNIQYF

v_gene: TRBV7-2
j_gene: TRBJ1-5
d_gene: NA
abundance: few
CDR3nt: TGTGCCAGCAGCTACACGGGACAAAACAATCAGCCCCAGCATTTT
CDR3aa: CASSYTGQNNQPQHF

v_gene: TRBV30
j_gene: TRBJ2-1
d_gene: TRBD2
abundance: NA
CDR3nt: TGTGCCTGGAGTGGAACTAGCGGCAACAATGAGCAGTTCTTC
CDR3aa: CAWSGTSGNNEQFF

v_gene: TRBV19
j_gene: TRBJ2-6
d_gene: NA
abundance: NA
CDR3nt: TGTGCCAGCATAAATCCCGGGGCCAACGTCCTGACTTTC
CDR3aa: CASINPGANVLTF

v_gene: TRBV10-3
j_gene: TRBJ2-1
d_gene: TRBD2
abundance: few
CDR3nt: TGTGCCATCAGCGGGAGGGGGAATGAGCAGTTCTTC
CDR3aa: CAISGRGNEQFF

v_gene: TRBV30
j_gene: TRBJ2-5
d_gene: TRBD2
abundance: few
CDR3nt: TGTGCCTGGAGCCTTGGACTAGCGGGAGTTGGAGAGACCCAGTACTTC
CDR3aa: CAWSLGLAGVGETQYF

v_gene: TRBV5-6
j_gene: TRBJ2-5
d_gene: NA
abundance: few
CDR3nt: TGTGCCAGCAGCTTTTGGGGGCGAGAGACCCAGTACTTC
CDR3aa: CASSFWGRETQYF

v_gene: TRBV5-1
j_gene: TRBJ2-7
d_gene: TRBD1
abundance: few
CDR3nt: TGCGCCAGCAGCCCTAGGACAGGGGGCATGTACGAGCAGTACTTC
CDR3aa: CASSPRTGGMYEQYF

v_gene: TRBV5-1
j_gene: TRBJ2-5
d_gene: NA
abundance: NA
CDR3nt: TGCGCCAGCAGCTTGGGCGGGCAAGAGACCCAGTACTTC
CDR3aa: CASSLGGQETQYF

v_gene: TRBV7-9
j_gene: TRBJ1-3
d_gene: NA
abundance: NA
CDR3nt: TGTGCCAGCAGCTCCCTGACTGGCTCTGGAAACACCATATATTTT
CDR3aa: CASSSLTGSGNTIYF

v_gene: TRBV18
j_gene: TRBJ2-3
d_gene: TRBD1
abundance: NA
CDR3nt: TGTGCCAGCTCACCGACGGGACAGGGACGAGATACGCAGTATTTT
CDR3aa: CASSPTGQGRDTQYF

v_gene: TRBV2
j_gene: TRBJ2-3
d_gene: NA
abundance: few
CDR3nt: TGTGCCAGCACGTCGGCCTGGCCGGGTACGCAGTATTTT
CDR3aa: CASTSAWPGTQYF

v_gene: TRBV7-9
j_gene: TRBJ2-1
d_gene: NA
abundance: few
CDR3nt: TGTGCCAGCTCCCCCTGGGGCGGTAGCTCCTACAATGAGCAGTTCTTC
CDR3aa: CASSPWGGSSYNEQFF

v_gene: TRBV10-2
j_gene: TRBJ1-2
d_gene: NA
abundance: few
CDR3nt: TGCGCCAGCAGCCGAGGGACCCTAGTTAACTATGGCTACACCTTC
CDR3aa: CASSRGTLVNYGYTF

v_gene: TRBV5-1
j_gene: TRBJ2-6
d_gene: NA
abundance: few
CDR3nt: TGCGCCAGCAGCCCCTTCGACGGGGCGGGGGCCAACGTCCTGACTTTC
CDR3aa: CASSPFDGAGANVLTF

v_gene: TRBV10-3
j_gene: TRBJ1-2
d_gene: NA
abundance: few
CDR3nt: TGTGCCATAAGCCCGACGGACTATGGCTACACCTTC
CDR3aa: CAISPTDYGYTF

v_gene: TRBV29-1
j_gene: TRBJ1-3
d_gene: NA
abundance: NA
CDR3nt: TGCAGCGTTGCCGACGGGTACTCTGGAAACACCATATATTTT
CDR3aa: CSVADGYSGNTIYF

v_gene: TRBV19
j_gene: TRBJ2-4
d_gene: NA
abundance: NA
CDR3nt: TGTGCCAGTAGTATAGAGGGAAACCTTGAAAACATTCAGTACTTC
CDR3aa: CASSIEGNLENIQYF

v_gene: TRBV9
j_gene: TRBJ2-1
d_gene: TRBD2
abundance: NA
CDR3nt: TGTGCCAGCAGGACGGGGCTAGCGGGAGTATATCGTTTGTTCTTC
CDR3aa: CASRTGLAGVYRLFF